Reported below is one TCR beta chain. This entry belongs to a study of T cell responses to AZD1222 COVID-19 vaccine. TCRdb keeps only in-frame clones here, not all; method: immunoSEQ multiplex PCR. The top ten clones hold around 8.3% of a sample with approximately 99,000 clones, approximately 89% of them seen once. The CDR3 length is 17 residues. In germline, CDR1 is MGHRA, CDR2 YSYEKL. V was trimmed by 1 base and J by 0 bases, leaving 12 bases between them. The material was peripheral blood, obtained 28 days after the second AZD1222 dose. The chain employs TRBV4-1 and TRBJ2-2; D not certain. The receptor's source is an adult who received the AZD1222 COVID-19 vaccine. The CDR3: CASSQGLVAPNTGELFF. The CDR3 DNA follows: TGCGCCAGCAGCCAAGGACTCGTGGCGCCGAACACCGGGGAGCTGTTTTTT.